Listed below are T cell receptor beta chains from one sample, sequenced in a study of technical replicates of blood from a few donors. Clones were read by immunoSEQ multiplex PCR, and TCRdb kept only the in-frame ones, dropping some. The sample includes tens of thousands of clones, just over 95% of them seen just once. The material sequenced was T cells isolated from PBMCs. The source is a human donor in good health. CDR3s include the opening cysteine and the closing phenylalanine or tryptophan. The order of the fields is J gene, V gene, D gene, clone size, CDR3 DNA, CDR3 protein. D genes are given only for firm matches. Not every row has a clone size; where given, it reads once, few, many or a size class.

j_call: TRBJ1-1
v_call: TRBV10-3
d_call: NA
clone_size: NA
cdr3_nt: TGTGCCATCAGCCACGACAGTTCATCCGGGACTGAAGCTTTCTTT
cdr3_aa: CAISHDSSSGTEAFF

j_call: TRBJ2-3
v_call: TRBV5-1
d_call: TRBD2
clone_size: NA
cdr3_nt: TGCGCCAGCAGCTTGGAAGCTAGCGGGAGGGGCACAGATACGCAGTATTTT
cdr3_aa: CASSLEASGRGTDTQYF

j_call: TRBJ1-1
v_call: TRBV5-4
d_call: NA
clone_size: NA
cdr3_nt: TGTGCCAGCAGCTTGGCCAACCCCCCGGGTGATGAAGCTTTCTTT
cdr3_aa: CASSLANPPGDEAFF

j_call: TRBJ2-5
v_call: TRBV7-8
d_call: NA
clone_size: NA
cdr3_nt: TGTGCCAGCACCCTTGACCAGGGTATGAAGACCCAGTACTTC
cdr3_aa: CASTLDQGMKTQYF

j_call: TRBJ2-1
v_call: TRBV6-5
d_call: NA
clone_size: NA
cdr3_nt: TGTGCCAGCACTGACTATACCAACTACAATGAGCAGTTCTTC
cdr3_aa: CASTDYTNYNEQFF

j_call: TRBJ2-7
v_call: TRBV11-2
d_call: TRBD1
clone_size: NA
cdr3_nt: TGTGCCAGCAGCGAACTCGGGACAGGCCCAACCTACGAGCAGTACTTC
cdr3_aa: CASSELGTGPTYEQYF

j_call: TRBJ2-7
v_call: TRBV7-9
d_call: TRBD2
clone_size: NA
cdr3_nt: TGTGCCAGCAGCTTAAACCCGGGACTAGCGGGTTACGAGCAGTACTTC
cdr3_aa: CASSLNPGLAGYEQYF

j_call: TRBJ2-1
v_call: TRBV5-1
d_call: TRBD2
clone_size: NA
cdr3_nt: TGCGCCAGCAGCCCGAGGCGGGAGGGAGGGCAGTTCTTC
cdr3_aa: CASSPRREGGQFF

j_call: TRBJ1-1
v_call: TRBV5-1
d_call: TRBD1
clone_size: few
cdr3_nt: TGCGCCAGCAGCTTGACAGGGGGGAACACTGAAGCTTTCTTT
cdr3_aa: CASSLTGGNTEAFF

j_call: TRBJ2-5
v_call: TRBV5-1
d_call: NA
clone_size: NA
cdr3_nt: TGCGCCAGCAGCGGTGGCCGGGACATCCCAAAGGCGACCCAGTACTTC
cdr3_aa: CASSGGRDIPKATQYF

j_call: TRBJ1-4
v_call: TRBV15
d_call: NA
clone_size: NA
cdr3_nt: TGTGCCACCAGCAGAGTACGGGGAAATGAAAAACTGTTTTTT
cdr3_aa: CATSRVRGNEKLFF

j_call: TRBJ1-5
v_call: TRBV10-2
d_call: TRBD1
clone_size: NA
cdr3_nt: TGCGCCAGCAGTGAAGGGAGACAGGGGTTTAGCAGCAATCAGCCCCAGCATTTT
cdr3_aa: CASSEGRQGFSSNQPQHF

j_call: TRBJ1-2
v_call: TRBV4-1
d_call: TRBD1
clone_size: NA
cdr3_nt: TGCGCCAGCAGCCATACGACAGGGCCATCTAACTATGGCTACACCTTC
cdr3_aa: CASSHTTGPSNYGYTF

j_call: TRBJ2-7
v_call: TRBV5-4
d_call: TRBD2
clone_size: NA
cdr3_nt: TGTGCCAGCAGCTCCTTGACTAGCGGGTTCTACGAGCAGTACTTC
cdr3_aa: CASSSLTSGFYEQYF

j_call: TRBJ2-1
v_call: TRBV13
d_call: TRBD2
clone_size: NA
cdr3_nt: TGTGCCAGCAGCTTTAGCGGGAGCTCCTACAATGAGCAGTTCTTC
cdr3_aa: CASSFSGSSYNEQFF

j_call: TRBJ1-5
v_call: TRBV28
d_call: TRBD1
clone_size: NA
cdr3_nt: TGTGCCAGCGGGCAAACCGGGACAGGCGCAAGTGGGGGCAATCAGCCCCAGCATTTT
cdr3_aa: CASGQTGTGASGGNQPQHF

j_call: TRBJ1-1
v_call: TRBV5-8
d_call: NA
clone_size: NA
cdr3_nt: TGTGCCAGCAGCCGGAGCGGGGCTGTTTTCCTCTTCACTGAAGCTTTCTTT
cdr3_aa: CASSRSGAVFLFTEAFF

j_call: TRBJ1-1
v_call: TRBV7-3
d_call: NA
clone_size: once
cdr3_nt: TGTGCCAGCAGCTCTCAGGAGAACACTGAAGCTTTCTTT
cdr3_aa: CASSSQENTEAFF

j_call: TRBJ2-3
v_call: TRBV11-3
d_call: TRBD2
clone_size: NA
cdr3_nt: TGTGCCAGCAGTTCTGGGCCAGCGGGAGGGGTCACAGATACGCAGTATTTT
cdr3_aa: CASSSGPAGGVTDTQYF

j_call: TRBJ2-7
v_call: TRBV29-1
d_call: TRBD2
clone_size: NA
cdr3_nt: TGCAGCGTTTCGAATAGCGGGAGGGCTGCCGAGCAGTACTTC
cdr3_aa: CSVSNSGRAAEQYF